This T cell receptor beta chain was recovered during a study of cytomegalovirus exposure and HLA in healthy donors. CDR3 length: 15 amino acids. V was clipped by 0 bases and J by 5 bases, with 11 bases between them. CDR1 is LGHNA and CDR2 is YSLEER in the germline V gene. Vbeta (60) and Jbeta (13) primers were used in the PCR. Generated by immunoSEQ multiplex PCR, the TCRdb table keeps only in-frame clones and is missing some. Here the sample spans just under 80,000 clones, 75% to 80% being singletons. The gene calls are TRBV4-3 and TRBJ1-5, with D unresolved. This receptor was identified in a man aged 35 to 55 in good health and CMV-seronegative. The sequenced material came from PBMCs. The CDR3 region is CASSQDTRGHQPQHF. The CDR3 DNA reads TGCGCCAGCAGCCAAGATACTCGTGGGCATCAGCCCCAGCATTTT.